This TCR beta chain was found in a study of naive and memory T cell subsets. Details on this clonotype: Its cognate antigen is unknown.

Two oligonucleotides, mixed equimolar, formed the beta constant-region primer covering TRBC1 and TRBC2. The ligated cDNA underwent four PCR rounds using SP2 and nested alpha and beta constant-region primers. Ligation attached a single-stranded oligonucleotide with a 12-nucleotide UMI and the SP2 primer to the cDNA 3' end. TCRdb processed the UMI-ligation and nested PCR reads anew with MiXCR; each CDR3 protein has one entry. The sample carries roughly 83,000 distinct CDR3 sequences, about 11% recorded once. Cells stained for CD3, CD4, CD8, CD45RA, CD27 and viability were sorted into four CD45RA/CD27 subsets. Whole-study findings and limits: Possibly reflecting memory cells re-expressing CD45RA, a few larger clonotypes occurred in naive repertoires, especially CD8. Over 90% of naive TCR sequences appeared only once, unlike memory subsets.

Trimming shortened V by 2 bases and J by 7 bases, and 15 bases separated the two germline ends. Germline CDR1 is LGHNA and CDR2 is YSLEER. The CDR3 covers 15 residues. Sequenced input: naive CD4+ T cells from blood. The chain uses TRBV4-3 and TRBJ1-5; TRBD1 might be the D (6 bases). The clonotype comes from a human donor in good health. The CDR3 nucleotides are TGCGCCAGCAGCCAAATTTCAGGGGAAAACCAGCCCCAGCATTTT. Translated, it gives CASSQISGENQPQHF.